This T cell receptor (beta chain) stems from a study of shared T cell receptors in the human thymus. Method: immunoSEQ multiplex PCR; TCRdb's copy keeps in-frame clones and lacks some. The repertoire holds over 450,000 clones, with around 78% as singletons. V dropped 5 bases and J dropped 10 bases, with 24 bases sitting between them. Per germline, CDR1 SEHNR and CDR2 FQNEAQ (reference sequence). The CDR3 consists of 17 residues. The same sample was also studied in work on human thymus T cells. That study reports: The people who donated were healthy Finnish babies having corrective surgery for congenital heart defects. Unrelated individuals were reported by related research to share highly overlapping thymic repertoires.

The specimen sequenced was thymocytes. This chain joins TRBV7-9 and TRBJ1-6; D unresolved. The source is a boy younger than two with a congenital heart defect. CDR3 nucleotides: TGTGCCAGCAGCCTCAAACCCCAGCGGGGTGGGGTCTCACCCCTCCACTTT. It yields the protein CASSLKPQRGGVSPLHF.